This T cell receptor beta chain originates from a study of blood T cells in healthy people across ages. It was with a sample-barcoded 5' primer and a J-beta primer mix that a second PCR of roughly 7 to 12 cycles was run. Every sample returned 2.5 million or more CDR3-containing paired-end reads. TCRdb fed the 5' RACE reads into MiXCR, producing one record per CDR3 protein. This sample has hundreds of thousands of distinct CDR3 sequences, with over 45% found just once. This clonotype was counted only a few times. Isolating PBMCs gave at least 6 million of these cells per sample. CDR3 length: 13 residues. Per germline, CDR1 SEHNR and CDR2 FQNEAQ (reference sequence).

What was sequenced was blood. This clonotype was obtained from a woman aged 55-75 years in good health. The genes are TRBV7-9 and TRBJ2-4; 7 nucleotides align to TRBD1. Judging by the DNA end, TRBJ2-7 fits better; the J call may be wrong. In DNA, the CDR3 is TGTGCCAGCAGCTCGCAGACAGGGAGCGAGCAGTACTTC. Translating gives CASSSQTGSEQYF.